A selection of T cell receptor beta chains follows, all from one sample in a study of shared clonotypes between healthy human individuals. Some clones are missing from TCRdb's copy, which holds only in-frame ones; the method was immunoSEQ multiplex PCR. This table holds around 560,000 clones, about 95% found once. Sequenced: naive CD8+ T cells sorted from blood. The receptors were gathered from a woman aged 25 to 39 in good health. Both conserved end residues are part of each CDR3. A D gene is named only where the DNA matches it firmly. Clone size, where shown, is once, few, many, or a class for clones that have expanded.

TGTGCCAGCAGTTTTCGGCAACCTTACACTGAAGCTTTCTTT,CASSFRQPYTEAFF,TRBV27,NA,TRBJ1-1,NA
TGTGCCAGCAGTTCCGGGTATGGCTACACCTTC,CASSSGYGYTF,TRBV27,NA,TRBJ1-2,NA
TGTGCCAGCAGTTACTCGGGACAGGGGGCCTACGAGCAGTACTTC,CASSYSGQGAYEQYF,TRBV27,TRBD1,TRBJ2-7,NA
TGTGCCAGCAGCGCTACCATGAGCTCCTACGAGCAGTACTTC,CASSATMSSYEQYF,TRBV13,NA,TRBJ2-7,NA
TGTGCCAGCAGTATTTCCCACGAGCAGTACTTC,CASSISHEQYF,TRBV25-1,NA,TRBJ2-7,NA
TGTGCCAGCAGTTTAACCTACTACAATGAGCAGTTCTTC,CASSLTYYNEQFF,TRBV27,NA,TRBJ2-1,NA
TGTGCCAGCAGCCAAGATTTGGGGACTGAATACAATGAGCAGTTCTTC,CASSQDLGTEYNEQFF,TRBV14,NA,TRBJ2-1,NA
TGTGCCAGCAGTTACTCCGTGAACACTGAAGCTTTCTTT,CASSYSVNTEAFF,TRBV6-5,NA,TRBJ1-1,few
TGTGCCAGCAGCGTAGAAGGGGCGGGGATCACAGATACGCAGTATTTT,CASSVEGAGITDTQYF,TRBV9,NA,TRBJ2-3,NA
TGTGCCAGCACCACCACAGGGGGTAACGAAAAACTGTTTTTT,CASTTTGGNEKLFF,TRBV27,TRBD1,TRBJ1-4,NA
TGTGCCAGCAGTCCTCCCCCAGGCAGGGGGAACACTGAAGCTTTCTTT,CASSPPPGRGNTEAFF,TRBV27,NA,TRBJ1-1,NA
TGTGCCAGCAGCCCCCCGTCAAACCGTTTAGTGCAGTTCTTC,CASSPPSNRLVQFF,TRBV13,NA,TRBJ2-1,NA
TGTGCCACCAGGGGGGACCGAATCTACGAGCAGTACTTC,CATRGDRIYEQYF,TRBV15,NA,TRBJ2-7,NA
TGTGCCAGCAGCCTCACAGGGGGCCCGAACACCGGGGAGCTGTTTTTT,CASSLTGGPNTGELFF,TRBV9,TRBD1,TRBJ2-2,NA
TGCGCCAGCAGCTTGGCCGGGACAGGGTATGGCTACACCTTC,CASSLAGTGYGYTF,TRBV5-1,TRBD1,TRBJ1-2,NA
TGTGCCTGGAGTGTACGGGGGCCACAACTGGGCACTGAAGCTTTCTTT,CAWSVRGPQLGTEAFF,TRBV30,NA,TRBJ1-1,NA
TGTGCCAGCGGTGTGGGACCTGAAGCTTTCTTT,CASGVGPEAFF,TRBV27,NA,TRBJ1-1,NA
TGTGCCAGCAGTTCACAACAGGTTACAACTAATGAAAAACTGTTTTTT,CASSSQQVTTNEKLFF,TRBV28,NA,TRBJ1-4,NA
TGTGCCAGCAGGGCCAGCGGGTCAAGCTCCTACGAGCAGTACTTC,CASRASGSSSYEQYF,TRBV6-6,NA,TRBJ2-7,NA
TGTGCCAGCAGCATAGCGGGAGTATCTTACGAGCAGTACTTC,CASSIAGVSYEQYF,TRBV27,TRBD2,TRBJ2-7,NA
TGTGCCAGCAGCGCACAGGGTTATTCTGGAAACACCATATATTTT,CASSAQGYSGNTIYF,TRBV13,NA,TRBJ1-3,NA
TGTGCCAGCAGCCCGACCCACAATGAGCAGTTCTTC,CASSPTHNEQFF,TRBV9,NA,TRBJ2-1,NA
TGTGCCAGCAGCCTGACAGGGGTCGAGCAGTACTTC,CASSLTGVEQYF,TRBV4-2,TRBD1,TRBJ2-7,few
TGTGCCAGCAGTATCCAATACGAGCAGTACTTC,CASSIQYEQYF,TRBV28,NA,TRBJ2-7,NA
TGTGCCAGCAGCACCCGGGACTATCCATACGAGCAGTACTTC,CASSTRDYPYEQYF,TRBV9,TRBD2,TRBJ2-7,NA
TGCGCCAGCAGTGAGTCGGCGGGGGTCTGGGACACTGAAGCTTTCTTT,CASSESAGVWDTEAFF,TRBV10-2,NA,TRBJ1-1,once
TGTGCCAGCAGTTTATCAGCGACCGGACAGCCCCAGCATTTT,CASSLSATGQPQHF,TRBV27,NA,TRBJ1-5,NA
TGTGCCAGCACCAACCCGCCTTCGTCGGGGGAAGGACCTCTAGCCAAAAACATTCAGTACTTC,CASTNPPSSGEGPLAKNIQYF,TRBV21-1,NA,TRBJ2-4,NA
TGTGCCAGCAGTGAGTCCCCGCGGACTAGCGTAAGGAATGAGCAGTTCTTC,CASSESPRTSVRNEQFF,TRBV25-1,TRBD2,TRBJ2-1,NA
TGTGCCAGCAGCTTAGACCTGGGTGTTCTAATGTGGGCCAACGTCCTGACTTTC,CASSLDLGVLMWANVLTF,TRBV7-9,NA,TRBJ2-6,once
TGTGCCAGCAGAGGGGACAGTCTTTACGAGCAGTACTTC,CASRGDSLYEQYF,TRBV27,TRBD1,TRBJ2-7,once
TGTGCCAGCAGCGCGGACGGGATCTCCTACGAGCAGTACTTC,CASSADGISYEQYF,TRBV7-3,NA,TRBJ2-7,NA
TGTGCCAGCAGCCAAGGAGGATCCTACGAGCAGTACTTC,CASSQGGSYEQYF,TRBV16,NA,TRBJ2-7,NA
TGCGCCAGCAGGAGTGGCAGCGTTGGGGCTGAAGCTTTCTTT,CASRSGSVGAEAFF,TRBV5-1,NA,TRBJ1-1,NA
TGTGCCAGCAGCTCCGACCCGGGCGAGCAGTACTTC,CASSSDPGEQYF,TRBV7-9,NA,TRBJ2-7,NA
TGTGCCAGCAGAACTCAGGACGGGACCTACGAGCAGTACTTC,CASRTQDGTYEQYF,TRBV27,NA,TRBJ2-7,NA
TGTGCCAGCAGAGCAGGAGTGGGAAGCTCCTACGAGCAGTACTTC,CASRAGVGSSYEQYF,TRBV27,NA,TRBJ2-7,NA